The clone carrying this T cell receptor (beta chain) was recorded only once. Original data processing: Counts of nucleated cells, estimated from reference gene primer amplification, were obtained. This table comes from immunoSEQ multiplex PCR, and its TCRdb copy is limited to in-frame clones, with some not included. The V and J calls and clone size come from that table; D and trimming were worked out from the DNA. The sample shows more than 250,000 clones, approximately 89% of them seen only once. This CDR3 region has 13 residues. Trimming stripped 3 bases from V and 0 bases from J, with 6 bases between. Germline assignment: CDR1 SGHTA and CDR2 FQGNSA. This entry comes from a study of blood T cell repertoires in COVID-19. Study context: The United States, Italy and Spain supplied acute and convalescent COVID-19 samples. Sources were T cells, B-cell-depleted T cells, or PBMCs; the material itself was cDNA or gDNA.

Researchers sorted participants into cohorts using their self-reported clinical history. Sequences were obtained from PBMCs or T cells enriched from blood (not recorded which). The sequence was collected from a middle-aged woman with acute COVID-19. The J gene is TRBJ2-7, the V gene TRBV7-2, with D uncertain. The CDR3 is CASSFQNSYEQYF. CDR3 DNA sequence: TGTGCCAGCAGCTTCCAGAACTCCTACGAGCAGTACTTC.